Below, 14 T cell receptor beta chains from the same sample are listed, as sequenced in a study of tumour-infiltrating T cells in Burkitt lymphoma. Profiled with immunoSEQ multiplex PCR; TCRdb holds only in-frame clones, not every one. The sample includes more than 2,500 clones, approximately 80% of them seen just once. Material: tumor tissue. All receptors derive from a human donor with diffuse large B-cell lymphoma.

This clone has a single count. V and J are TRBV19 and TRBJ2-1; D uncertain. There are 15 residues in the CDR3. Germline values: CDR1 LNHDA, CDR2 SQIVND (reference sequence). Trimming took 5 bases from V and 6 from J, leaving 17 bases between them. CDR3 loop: CASSVGPLESNEQFF. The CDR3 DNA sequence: TGTGCCAGTAGTGTTGGACCGCTGGAGAGCAATGAGCAGTTCTTC.

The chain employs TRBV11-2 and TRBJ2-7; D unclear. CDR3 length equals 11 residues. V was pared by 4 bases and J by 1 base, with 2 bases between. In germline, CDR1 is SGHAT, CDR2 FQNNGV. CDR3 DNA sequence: TGTGCCAGCAGCTATTCCTACGAGCAGTACTTC. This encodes CASSYSYEQYF.

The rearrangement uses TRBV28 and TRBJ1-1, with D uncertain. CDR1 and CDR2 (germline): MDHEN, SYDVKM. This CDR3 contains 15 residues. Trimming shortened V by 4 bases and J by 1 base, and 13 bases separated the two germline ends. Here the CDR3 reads CASSSPGEKNTEAFF. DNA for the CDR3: TGTGCCAGCAGTTCCCCCGGGGAAAAGAACACTGAAGCTTTCTTT.

The CDR3 sequence is CASSGQGETDTQYF. The DNA for the CDR3 is TGTGCCAGCAGTGGACAGGGGGAGACAGATACGCAGTATTTT. This chain connects TRBV6-4 to TRBJ2-3, with 9 bases fitting TRBD1. J gave up 3 bases and V 4 bases, and 2 bases lay outside the gene matches. CDR1 and CDR2 (germline): MRHNA, SNTAGT. This CDR3 is 14 amino acids long.

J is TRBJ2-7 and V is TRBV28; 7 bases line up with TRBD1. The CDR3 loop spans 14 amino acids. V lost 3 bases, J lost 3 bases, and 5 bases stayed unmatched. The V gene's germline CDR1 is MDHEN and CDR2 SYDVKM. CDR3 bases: TGTGCCAGCAGTTTGCTCAGGGGGTACTACGAGCAGTACTTC. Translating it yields CASSLLRGYYEQYF. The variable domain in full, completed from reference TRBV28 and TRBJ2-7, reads DVKVTQSSRYLVKRTGEKVFLECVQDMDHENMFWYRQDPGLGLRLIYFSYDVKMKEKGDIPEGYSVSREKKERFSLILESASTNQTSMYLCASSLLRGYYEQYFGPGTRLTVT.

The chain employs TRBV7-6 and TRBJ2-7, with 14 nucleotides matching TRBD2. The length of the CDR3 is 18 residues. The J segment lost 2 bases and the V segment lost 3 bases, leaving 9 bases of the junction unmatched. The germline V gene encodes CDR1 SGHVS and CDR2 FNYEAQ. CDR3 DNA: TGTGCCAGCAGCTTGGGAGTTGGACTAGCGGGGGGTGCCTACGAGCAGTACTTC. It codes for CASSLGVGLAGGAYEQYF.

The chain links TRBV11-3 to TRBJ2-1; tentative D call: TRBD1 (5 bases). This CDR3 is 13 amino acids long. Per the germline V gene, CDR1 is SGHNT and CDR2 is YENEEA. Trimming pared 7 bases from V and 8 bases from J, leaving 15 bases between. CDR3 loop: CASMGPAGDEQFF. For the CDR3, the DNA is TGTGCCAGCATGGGGCCTGCTGGGGATGAGCAGTTCTTC.

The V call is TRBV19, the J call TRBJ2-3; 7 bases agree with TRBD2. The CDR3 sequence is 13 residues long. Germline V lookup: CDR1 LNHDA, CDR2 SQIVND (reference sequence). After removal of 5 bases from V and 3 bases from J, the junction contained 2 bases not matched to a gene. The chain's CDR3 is CASSLGGTDTQYF. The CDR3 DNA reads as TGTGCCAGTAGTCTGGGGGGGACAGATACGCAGTATTTT.

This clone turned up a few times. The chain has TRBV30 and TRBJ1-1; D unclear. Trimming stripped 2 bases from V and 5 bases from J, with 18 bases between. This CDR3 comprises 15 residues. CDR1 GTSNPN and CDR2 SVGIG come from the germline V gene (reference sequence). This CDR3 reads CAWSRMGGLGTEAFF. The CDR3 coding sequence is TGTGCCTGGAGTCGTATGGGAGGCCTGGGAACTGAAGCTTTCTTT.

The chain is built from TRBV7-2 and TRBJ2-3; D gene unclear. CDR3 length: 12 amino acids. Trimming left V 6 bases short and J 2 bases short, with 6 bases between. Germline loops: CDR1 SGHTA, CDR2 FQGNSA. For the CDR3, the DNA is TGTGCCAGCAGTTATAACACAGATACGCAGTATTTT. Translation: CASSYNTDTQYF.

CDR3 nucleotides: TGTGCCAGGGAGGGCCTGCGGGTC. Protein: CAREGLRV. The chain couples TRBV4-2 to TRBJ2-7; possibly TRBD2 for D (6 bases). This CDR3 contains 8 residues. CDR1 LGHNA and CDR2 YNFKEQ come from the germline V gene.

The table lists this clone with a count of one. CDR3 amino acids: CASSKWGRGYTF. CDR3 in DNA: TGTGCCAGCAGCAAGTGGGGGAGAGGCTACACCTTC. This chain joins TRBV21-1 and TRBJ1-2. TRBV21-1 is assigned pseudogene status. The CDR3 has 12 residues.

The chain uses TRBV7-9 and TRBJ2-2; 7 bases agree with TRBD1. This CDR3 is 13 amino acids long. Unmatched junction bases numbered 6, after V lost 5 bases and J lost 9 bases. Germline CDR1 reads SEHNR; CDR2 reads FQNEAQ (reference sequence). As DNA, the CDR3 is TGTGCCAGCAGCAAACAGGGGTTCTGGGAGCTGTTTTTT. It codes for CASSKQGFWELFF.

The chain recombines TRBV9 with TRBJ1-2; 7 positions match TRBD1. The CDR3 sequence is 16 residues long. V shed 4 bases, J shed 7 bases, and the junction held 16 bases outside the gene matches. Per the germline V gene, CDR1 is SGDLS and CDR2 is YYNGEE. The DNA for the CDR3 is TGTGCCAGCAGCCACTCGAACGAGACAGGGTTTTCTGGCTACACCTTC. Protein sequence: CASSHSNETGFSGYTF.